This TCR beta chain was captured in a study of beta chain features in type 1 diabetes. CDR1 and CDR2 from the germline V gene are SGHRS and YFSETQ. The CDR3 contains 15 residues. V was shortened by 2 bases and J by 0 bases, with 9 bases between the two germline ends. Isolated RNA was reverse transcribed in full, so expressed TCRB transcripts were sequenced. Measured with immunoSEQ multiplex PCR; TCRdb has only the in-frame clones, and not every one. The sample records more than 120,000 clones, under 11% being singletons. Study-wide points: The study notes PCR might favor shorter templates equally in patients and controls. Patients showed naive, central memory and Treg TCRB repertoires that appeared more similar than those of healthy donors. Possibly, sequencing cDNA over-represented cells that had high TCR expression levels.

Turning to this clone: Its antigen is unknown.

Per donor, one heparinised blood draw averaged roughly 110 mL. The sequence derives from a man between 18 and 29 years old in good health. The chain carries TRBV5-1 and TRBJ2-1; possible D gene TRBD1, 5 bases. The material sequenced was naive CD4+ T cells from blood. The CDR3 DNA sequence: TGCGCCAGCAGCTTAGGGGTGAGCTCCTACAATGAGCAGTTCTTC. Amino acid sequence: CASSLGVSSYNEQFF.